One TCR beta chain is described in this entry. This entry belongs to a study of blood T cell repertoires in COVID-19. Study-level information: T cells, B-cell-depleted T cells, or PBMCs provided the cDNA or gDNA that served as material.

Assay: immunoSEQ multiplex PCR; the TCRdb copy retains only in-frame clones and omits some. The top ten clones hold approximately 4.3% of a sample with approximately 250,000 clones, under 90% of them seen once. The CDR3 contains 12 residues. V was cut by 3 bases and J by 0 bases, with 3 bases left in between. The V gene's germline CDR1 is MNHNS and CDR2 SASEGT. Study members were between 18 and 89 years old and lived in 20 to 25 US regions. Participants' own reports of clinical history determined their cohort assignment. Sequencing was carried out using PBMCs or T cells enriched from blood (not recorded which). This sequence joins TRBV6-1 and TRBJ2-7; no definite D call. This clonotype was obtained from a man under 40 with acute COVID-19. This CDR3 reads CASSESSYEQYV. The CDR3 DNA is TGTGCCAGCAGTGAGAGCTCCTACGAGCAGTACGTC.